These 32 T cell receptor beta chains came from one sample sequenced in a study of T cell responses to AZD1222 COVID-19 vaccine. This table comes from immunoSEQ multiplex PCR, and its TCRdb copy is limited to in-frame clones, with some not included. This sample has 95,000 to 150,000 clones, with 88% found just once. The starting material was peripheral blood, obtained on day 0 of AZD1222 vaccination. These TCRs come from an adult in good health.

The J gene is TRBJ2-7, the V gene TRBV2; perhaps TRBD1 as D (6 bases). This CDR3 is 16 amino acids long. Germline V CDR1 and CDR2: SNHLY, FYNNEI. The ends were cut back, 2 bases at V and 5 bases at J, with 19 bases in the middle. The CDR3 here is CASSEIRGTSDHEQYF. The CDR3 DNA reads as TGTGCCAGCAGTGAAATAAGGGGGACGTCAGATCACGAGCAGTACTTC.

The chain has TRBV7-9 and TRBJ2-7, with TRBD2 identical over 12 bases. This CDR3 spans 14 amino acids. After removal of 6 bases from V and 7 bases from J, the junction contained 7 bases not matched to a gene. Germline CDR1 SEHNR, CDR2 FQNEAQ (reference sequence). CDR3 region: CASRSSGRAREQYF. The CDR3 DNA sequence: TGTGCCAGCAGGTCTAGCGGGAGGGCCCGGGAGCAGTACTTC.

The chain couples TRBV19 to TRBJ2-3, with D uncertain. Germline lookup yields CDR1 LNHDA and CDR2 SQIVND (reference sequence). This CDR3 has 14 amino acids. The germline V and J ends were trimmed by 5 bases and 1 base, with 10 bases remaining between them. Here the CDR3 DNA reads TGTGCCAGTAGTCCTCGGATCGGCACAGATACGCAGTATTTT. Protein product: CASSPRIGTDTQYF.

This chain links TRBV30 with TRBJ1-5; a possible D gene is TRBD1 (5 bases). V was cut by 4 bases and J by 0 bases, with 16 bases left in between. Germline CDR1 reads GTSNPN; CDR2 reads SVGIG (reference sequence). The CDR3 extends over 16 amino acids. The CDR3 spells CAWNPRGTYSNQPQHF. CDR3 in DNA: TGTGCCTGGAATCCCCGAGGGACTTATAGCAATCAGCCCCAGCATTTT.

The CDR3 is CAKGAGGPYNEQFF. CDR3 nucleotides: TGTGCCAAAGGGGCGGGAGGGCCTTACAATGAGCAGTTCTTC. The genes are TRBV21-1 and TRBJ2-1; the D call of TRBD2 is as the table states it, not checked on the DNA. TRBV21-1 has pseudogene status. The CDR3 runs 14 residues.

The gene calls are TRBV6-5 and TRBJ2-5; perhaps TRBD1 as D (7 bases). Trimming shortened V by 2 bases and J by 2 bases, and 15 bases separated the two germline ends. Germline loops: CDR1 MNHEY, CDR2 SVGAGI. The CDR3 is 16 residues long. CDR3 region: CASSYQGGRTQETQYF. The CDR3 DNA follows: TGTGCCAGCAGTTACCAGGGGGGACGGACGCAAGAGACCCAGTACTTC.

The chain links TRBV5-6 to TRBJ2-5, with TRBD2 matching 8 bases. Germline V gives CDR1 SGHDT, CDR2 YYEEEE. V lost 6 bases and J lost 4; bases outside the gene matches: 11. The CDR3 has 15 amino acids. CDR3 protein: CASINGGAGRETQYF. The CDR3 coding sequence is TGTGCCAGCATCAACGGGGGGGCTGGTAGAGAGACCCAGTACTTC.

The chain combines TRBV4-2 with TRBJ2-7; TRBD2 matches 9 bases. Per the germline V gene, CDR1 is LGHNA and CDR2 is YNFKEQ. The trim removed 0 bases at V and 2 bases at J, leaving 14 bases unmatched. CDR3 size: 19 residues. CDR3 loop: CASSQDGGGARGIAYEQYF. For the CDR3, the DNA is TGTGCCAGCAGCCAAGATGGCGGGGGGGCCCGGGGGATAGCCTACGAGCAGTACTTC.

The chain employs TRBV6-2 or TRBV6-3 and TRBJ2-7; tentative D call: TRBD1 (5 bases). V lost 0 bases, J lost 2 bases, and 20 bases lay in between. Germline assignment: CDR1 MNHEY and CDR2 SVGEGT. This CDR3 is 18 amino acids long. CDR3 protein: CASSYSRTDTRRPYEQYF. In nucleotides, the CDR3 is TGTGCCAGCAGTTACTCACGGACGGACACCCGTCGGCCCTACGAGCAGTACTTC.

As concerns this clone: In the same sample, other DNA sequences code for this CDR3. The chain combines TRBV9 with TRBJ2-1, with 7 bases fitting TRBD2. Trimming at V came to 0 bases and at J to 1 base, leaving 4 bases not matched to a gene. The germline CDR1 and CDR2 sequences are SGDLS and YYNGEE. The CDR3 is made up of 16 amino acids. CDR3 in amino acids: CASSVGGGGSYNEQFF. In nucleotides, the CDR3 is TGTGCCAGCAGCGTAGGCGGGGGAGGATCCTACAATGAGCAGTTCTTC.

The chain has TRBV20-1 and TRBJ1-4; no clear D. V gave up 1 base and J gave up 10 bases, with 7 bases separating them. There are 11 residues in the CDR3. The germline V gene encodes CDR1 DFQATT and CDR2 SNEGSKA (reference sequence). For the CDR3, the DNA is TGCAGTGCTAGAGCGAAGGGAAAACTGTTTTTT. It codes for CSARAKGKLFF.

The chain links TRBV5-1 to TRBJ1-2; D uncertain. CDR1 SGHRS and CDR2 YFSETQ come from the germline V gene. This CDR3 is built from 13 residues. Trimming removed 0 bases from V and 4 bases from J, with 7 bases in between. The CDR3 sequence is CASSLDSTYGYTF. The CDR3 region has the DNA TGCGCCAGCAGCTTGGACAGTACCTATGGCTACACCTTC. The whole variable domain, remainder taken from reference TRBV5-1 and TRBJ1-2, is KAGVTQTPRYLIKTRGQQVTLSCSPISGHRSVSWYQQTPGQGLQFLFEYFSETQRNKGNFPGRFSGRQFSNSRSEMNVSTLELGDSALYLCASSLDSTYGYTFGSGTRLTVV.

The chain couples TRBV11-3 to TRBJ1-2, with 8 nucleotides matching TRBD1. This CDR3 region has 13 residues. V was pared by 7 bases and J by 4 bases, with 5 bases of the junction left unmatched. Germline CDR1 is SGHNT and CDR2 is YENEEA. CDR3: CASTETGGYGYTF. CDR3 DNA: TGTGCCAGCACCGAAACAGGGGGCTATGGCTACACCTTC.

The chain couples TRBV6-5 to TRBJ1-1; TRBD1 matches 9 bases. V gave up 5 bases and J gave up 4 bases; unmatched junction bases: 2. Germline V gives CDR1 MNHEY, CDR2 SVGAGI. There are 13 residues in the CDR3. The CDR3 DNA reads as TGTGCCAGCAGTCGGGACAGGGCCACTGAAGCTTTCTTT. This codes for CASSRDRATEAFF.

V and J are TRBV29-1 and TRBJ1-2, with 8 bases identical to TRBD1. The germline V gene encodes CDR1 SQVTM and CDR2 ANQGSEA. The CDR3 has 12 amino acids. Trimming removed 6 bases from V and 4 bases from J; junction bases left unmatched: 4. This chain's CDR3 is CSVRTGTYGYTF. In DNA form, the CDR3 reads TGCAGCGTCAGGACAGGGACCTATGGCTACACCTTC.

This clone was detected only once. As DNA, the CDR3 is TGTGCCAGTAGTATCGGGCTAGCGGGGGGATCCTACAATGAGCAGTTCTTC. Protein: CASSIGLAGGSYNEQFF. The V gene is TRBV19, the J gene TRBJ2-1; 11 bases fit TRBD2. With V trimmed by 3 bases and J by 1 base, 5 bases remained unmatched. The CDR3 totals 17 residues. Germline lookup yields CDR1 LNHDA and CDR2 SQIVND (reference sequence).

V gene TRBV6-5 combines with J gene TRBJ2-3; 11 bases are a match to TRBD2. The V gene end was trimmed by 2 bases and the J gene end by 1 base; junction bases not matched to a gene: 2. The length of the CDR3 is 16 residues. Per the germline V gene, CDR1 is MNHEY and CDR2 is SVGAGI. CDR3 region: CASSYGGLAGTDTQYF. Here the CDR3 DNA reads TGTGCCAGCAGTTACGGGGGACTAGCGGGCACAGATACGCAGTATTTT.

V usage is TRBV5-6 and J usage is TRBJ2-2; TRBD1 matches 7 bases. The V gene's germline CDR1 is SGHDT and CDR2 YYEEEE. J lost 6 bases, V lost 7 bases, and 6 bases had no gene match. This CDR3 spans 13 amino acids. The CDR3 protein is CASGHQGAGELFF. CDR3 in DNA: TGTGCCAGCGGCCATCAGGGGGCCGGGGAGCTGTTTTTT.

V and J are TRBV5-8 and TRBJ1-5; 9 bases agree with TRBD1. V shed 4 bases, J shed 3 bases, and the junction held 5 bases outside the gene matches. The germline V gene has CDR1 SGHTS and CDR2 YDEGEE. This CDR3 is 15 amino acids long. The CDR3 bases are TGTGCCAGCAGCCTGGGGGACAGGGACAATCAGCCCCAGCATTTT. Translating gives CASSLGDRDNQPQHF. Together with reference TRBV5-8 and TRBJ1-5, the CDR3 gives the full variable domain: EAGVTQSPTHLIKTRGQQATLRCSPISGHTSVYWYQQALGLGLQFLLWYDEGEERNRGNFPPRFSGRQFPNYSSELNVNALELEDSALYLCASSLGDRDNQPQHFGDGTRLSIL.

This chain links TRBV5-1 with TRBJ2-5; 9 bases align to TRBD2. The ends lost 3 bases at V and 7 bases at J; junction bases unmatched: 10. Germline V lookup: CDR1 SGHRS, CDR2 YFSETQ. The CDR3 extends over 15 amino acids. The CDR3 sequence: CASSWGASGASTQYF. The CDR3 nucleotides read TGCGCCAGCAGCTGGGGGGCTAGCGGGGCATCGACCCAGTACTTC.

The chain combines TRBV19 with TRBJ1-2, with D perhaps TRBD1 (6 bases). The CDR3 is made up of 15 amino acids. V was clipped by 4 bases and J by 4 bases, with 16 bases between them. Looked up from germline, CDR1 is LNHDA and CDR2 is SQIVND (reference sequence). CDR3: CASSTRQAPSYGYTF. CDR3 nucleotide sequence: TGTGCCAGTAGTACGAGACAGGCTCCCTCCTATGGCTACACCTTC.

The chain has TRBV9 and TRBJ2-1; TRBD2 aligns across 7 bases. The germline CDR1 and CDR2 sequences are SGDLS and YYNGEE. V was pared by 4 bases and J by 3 bases, with 10 bases of the junction left unmatched. The CDR3 is 16 residues long. CDR3 residues: CASSPAAGVYYNEQFF. The CDR3 DNA sequence: TGTGCCAGCAGCCCCGCCGCGGGGGTCTACTACAATGAGCAGTTCTTC.

The chain joins TRBV5-5 to TRBJ2-7; the D gene could be TRBD1 or TRBD2 (5 bases each). The CDR3 is 16 residues long. V lost 3 bases, J lost 1 base, and 17 bases lay in between. In germline, CDR1 is SGHKS, CDR2 YYEKEE (reference sequence). This chain's CDR3 is CASSSSSGTLSYEQYF. The CDR3 nucleotides read TGTGCCAGCAGCTCCTCCTCCGGGACCCTATCCTACGAGCAGTACTTC.

CDR3 in amino acids: CASSWSGGAVYF. CDR3 DNA: TGTGCCAGCAGTTGGAGCGGGGGGGCCGTCTACTTC. This chain links TRBV27 with TRBJ2-7, with 10 bases fitting TRBD2. In germline, CDR1 is MNHEY, CDR2 SMNVEV (reference sequence). J gave up 13 bases and V 4 bases, and 7 bases lay outside the gene matches. The CDR3 runs 12 residues.

This chain connects TRBV5-1 to TRBJ2-7, with D maybe TRBD2 (6 bases). The V end was cut by 4 bases, the J end by 0 bases, with 17 bases between. The CDR3 sequence is 16 residues long. Germline CDR1 SGHRS, CDR2 YFSETQ. The CDR3 protein is CASSREPVPSSYEQYF. The CDR3 nucleotides read TGCGCCAGCAGCCGGGAGCCGGTCCCCAGCTCCTACGAGCAGTACTTC.

The V and J genes are TRBV11-3 and TRBJ1-4, with unresolved D. The CDR3 contains 15 residues. Germline loops: CDR1 SGHNT, CDR2 YENEEA. With 5 bases removed from V and 7 bases from J, the gap between germline ends came to 17 bases. DNA for the CDR3: TGTGCCAGCAGCCCCCGTCTCCACCAAGGTGAAAAACTGTTTTTT. Encoded protein: CASSPRLHQGEKLFF.

The chain employs TRBV11-3 and TRBJ2-3; no firm D call. Trimming took 7 bases from V and 1 from J, leaving 12 bases between them. Germline V gives CDR1 SGHNT, CDR2 YENEEA. This CDR3 is 14 amino acids long. As DNA, the CDR3 is TGTGCCAGCAAGATTAGCAGCGGCACAGATACGCAGTATTTT. It translates to CASKISSGTDTQYF.

This clone was observed a handful of times. The chain is built from TRBV2 and TRBJ1-1; 10 nucleotides match TRBD1. This CDR3 has 15 residues. CDR1 is SNHLY and CDR2 is FYNNEI in the germline V gene. J was trimmed by 7 bases and V by 7 bases; bases with no gene match: 12. The CDR3 sequence is CASTAGGTGVGEAFF. CDR3 nucleotide sequence: TGTGCCAGCACTGCAGGGGGGACAGGGGTTGGTGAAGCTTTCTTT.

The V and J genes are TRBV6-6 and TRBJ1-6; D is possibly TRBD1 (5 bases). V was trimmed by 5 bases and J by 5 bases, leaving 19 bases between them. The CDR3 consists of 17 residues. Germline V gene sequence: CDR1 MNHNY, CDR2 SVGAGI (reference sequence). CDR3 loop: CASSPLMRGSNNSPLHF. CDR3 bases: TGTGCCAGCAGTCCGTTGATGAGGGGCTCTAATAATTCACCCCTCCACTTT.

The chain is built from TRBV29-1 and TRBJ1-1; unclear D gene. V was pared by 0 bases and J by 5 bases, with 13 bases between. CDR3 size: 14 residues. Germline-derived CDR1 and CDR2 are SQVTM and ANQGSEA. CDR3 nucleotide sequence: TGCAGCGTTGAAGATGGCATCACGAGGACTGAAGCTTTCTTT. Its translation: CSVEDGITRTEAFF.

The J gene is TRBJ2-7, the V gene TRBV10-2, with 7 bases fitting TRBD1. Germline CDR1 reads WSHSY; CDR2 reads SAAADI. Unmatched junction bases numbered 4, after V lost 7 bases and J lost 1 base. There are 13 residues in the CDR3. CDR3 loop: CASKTGQSYEQYF. The CDR3 DNA is TGCGCCAGCAAGACGGGACAGTCCTACGAGCAGTACTTC.

The chain carries TRBV30 and TRBJ1-1; maybe TRBD1 (6 bases). CDR3 size: 13 residues. CDR1 GTSNPN and CDR2 SVGIG come from the germline V gene (reference sequence). The V and J ends lost 2 bases and 4 bases respectively, with 11 bases between them. CDR3 residues: CAWSSVGGTEAFF. The CDR3 bases are TGTGCCTGGAGTTCGGTAGGGGGCACTGAAGCTTTCTTT. The variable domain in full, with the rest retrieved from reference TRBV30 and TRBJ1-1, is SQTIHQWPATLVQPVGSPLSLECTVEGTSNPNLYWYRQAAGRGLQLLFYSVGIGQISSEVPQNLSASRPQDRQFILSSKKLLLSDSGFYLCAWSSVGGTEAFFGQGTRLTVV.